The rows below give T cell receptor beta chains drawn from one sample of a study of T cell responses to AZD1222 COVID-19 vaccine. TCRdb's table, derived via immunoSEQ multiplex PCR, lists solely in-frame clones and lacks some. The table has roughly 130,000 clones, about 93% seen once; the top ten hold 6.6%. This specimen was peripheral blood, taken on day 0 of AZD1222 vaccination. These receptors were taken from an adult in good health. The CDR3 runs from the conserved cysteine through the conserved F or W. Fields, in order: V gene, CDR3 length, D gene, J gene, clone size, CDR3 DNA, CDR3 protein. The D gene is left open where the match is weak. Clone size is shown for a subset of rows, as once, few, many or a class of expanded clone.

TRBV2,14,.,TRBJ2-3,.,TGTGCCAGCAGTGTGGTGCAGAGCACAGATACGCAGTATTTT,CASSVVQSTDTQYF
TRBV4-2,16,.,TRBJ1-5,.,TGTGCCAGCAGCCAAGTTGACCAGGGCAGCAATCAGCCCCAGCATTTT,CASSQVDQGSNQPQHF
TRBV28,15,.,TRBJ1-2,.,TGTGCCAGCAGTAGCCCCGCCCAGGGATTAGGAGGCTACACCTTC,CASSSPAQGLGGYTF
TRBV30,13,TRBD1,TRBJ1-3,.,TGTGCCTGGATGACAGGGACTGGAAACACCATATATTTT,CAWMTGTGNTIYF
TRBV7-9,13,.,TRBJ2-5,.,TGTGCCACCATCCACAATTTCGCGGAGACCCAGTACTTC,CATIHNFAETQYF
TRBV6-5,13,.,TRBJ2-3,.,TGTGCCACCCAATGGGGAAGCACAGATACGCAGTATTTT,CATQWGSTDTQYF
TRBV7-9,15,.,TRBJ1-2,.,TGTGCCAGCAGCTTCCAGGACGTAGCTAACTATGGCTACACCTTC,CASSFQDVANYGYTF
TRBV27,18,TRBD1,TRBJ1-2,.,TGTGCCAGCAGTTTAATAGGACAGGGGGCCCCCGGGGGCTATGGCTACACCTTC,CASSLIGQGAPGGYGYTF
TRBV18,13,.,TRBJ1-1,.,TGTGCCAGCTCACCAAGGAGTAACACTGAAGCTTTCTTT,CASSPRSNTEAFF
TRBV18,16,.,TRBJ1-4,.,TGTGCCAGCTCACCACCGGGGGGAACCTTAAATGAAAAACTGTTTTTT,CASSPPGGTLNEKLFF
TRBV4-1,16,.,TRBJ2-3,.,TGCGCCAGCAGCCATGTAGGAGAGGCGTTCGGAGATACGCAGTATTTT,CASSHVGEAFGDTQYF
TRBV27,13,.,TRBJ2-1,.,TGTGCCAGCAGTCTCAGGACGGTCGGTGAGCAGTTCTTC,CASSLRTVGEQFF
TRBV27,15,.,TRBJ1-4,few,TGTGCCAGCAGTGGGCTGGCGGCCGGGGATGAAAAACTGTTTTTT,CASSGLAAGDEKLFF
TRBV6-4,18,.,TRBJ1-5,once,TGTGCCAGCAGTGACTCTATTTTTCGCAGGTTAAGGGATCAGCCCCAGCATTTT,CASSDSIFRRLRDQPQHF
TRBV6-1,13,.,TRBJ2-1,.,TGTGCCAGCAGTGAAGAACGGGTTAATGAGCAGTTCTTC,CASSEERVNEQFF
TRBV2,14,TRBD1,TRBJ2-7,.,TGTGCCAGCAGTGAAATGGTCAGGGGGTACGAGCAGTACTTC,CASSEMVRGYEQYF
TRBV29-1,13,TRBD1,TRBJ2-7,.,TGCAGCGTGGGGACAGGGGGCGTCTACGAGCAGTACTTC,CSVGTGGVYEQYF
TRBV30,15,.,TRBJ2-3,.,TGTGCCTGGAGTGCGGCTGGTGGGGCAAGGGATACGCAGTATTTT,CAWSAAGGARDTQYF
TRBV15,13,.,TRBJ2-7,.,TGTGCCACCAGCAGTACCGATGGAGTAGAGCAGTACTTC,CATSSTDGVEQYF
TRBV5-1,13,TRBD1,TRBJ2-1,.,TGCGCCAGCAGCACGCTGGACAGGGAAAGGCAGTTCTTC,CASSTLDRERQFF
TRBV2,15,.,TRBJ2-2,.,TGTGCCAGCAGTGAAGTGGGCGGATACACCGGGGAGCTGTTTTTT,CASSEVGGYTGELFF
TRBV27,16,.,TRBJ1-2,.,TGTGCCAGCAGTTTACAACAGGGTAGGACTAACTATGGCTACACCTTC,CASSLQQGRTNYGYTF
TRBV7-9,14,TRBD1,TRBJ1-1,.,TGTGCCAGCAGCTCGGACAGGGAGAACACTGAAGCTTTCTTT,CASSSDRENTEAFF
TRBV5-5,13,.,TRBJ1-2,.,TGTGCCAGCAGCTTGACAGTTAACTATGGCTACACCTTC,CASSLTVNYGYTF
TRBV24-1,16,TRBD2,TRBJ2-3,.,TGTGCCACCAGCGGCCAACCGGGACTAGCATTTAATACGCAGTATTTT,CATSGQPGLAFNTQYF
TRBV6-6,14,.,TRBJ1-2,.,TGTGCCAGCAGTTACGGAGAGGGATTCTATGGCTACACCTTC,CASSYGEGFYGYTF
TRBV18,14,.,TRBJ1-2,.,TGTGCCAGCTCACCCAGTAATGAGCCCTATGGCTACACCTTC,CASSPSNEPYGYTF
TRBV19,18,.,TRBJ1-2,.,TGTGCCAGTAGTATAGACCCCTCGGGACCCCGCTCCGGGGCTGGCTACACCTTC,CASSIDPSGPRSGAGYTF
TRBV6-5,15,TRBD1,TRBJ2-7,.,TGTGCCAGCAGAAGGGGACAGGCTAGCTCCTACGAGCAGTACTTC,CASRRGQASSYEQYF
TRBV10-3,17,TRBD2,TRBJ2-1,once,TGTGCCATCAGTGAGTCAAGCGGGAGGCTACCTGACAATGAGCAGTTCTTC,CAISESSGRLPDNEQFF
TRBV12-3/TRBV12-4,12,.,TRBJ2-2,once,TGTGCCAGCAGAGGACGGGGCGGGGAGCTGTTTTTT,CASRGRGGELFF
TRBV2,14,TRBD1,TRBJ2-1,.,TGTGCCAGCGACCCGGGACAGACCTACAATGAGCAGTTCTTC,CASDPGQTYNEQFF
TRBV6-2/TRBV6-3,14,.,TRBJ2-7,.,TGTGCCAGCAGTCCACGAGGGCAGCTTTACGAGCAGTACTTC,CASSPRGQLYEQYF
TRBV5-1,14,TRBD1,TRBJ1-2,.,TGCGCCAGCAGCTTACAGACAGGGCCCGGTGGCTACACCTTC,CASSLQTGPGGYTF
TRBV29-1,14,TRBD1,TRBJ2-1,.,TGCAGCGTTGAGGACAGGTCTAGATACAATGAGCAGTTCTTC,CSVEDRSRYNEQFF
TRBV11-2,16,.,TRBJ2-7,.,TGTGCCAGCACCTCACGAGCGGGTAAAAACCCCTACGAGCAGTACTTC,CASTSRAGKNPYEQYF
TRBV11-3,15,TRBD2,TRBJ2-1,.,TGTGCCAGCGGGACTAGCGGGAGCGGTGGCGATGAGCAGTTCTTC,CASGTSGSGGDEQFF
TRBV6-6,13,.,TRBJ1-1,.,TGTGCCAGCAGTCTACTTATGAACACTGAAGCTTTCTTT,CASSLLMNTEAFF
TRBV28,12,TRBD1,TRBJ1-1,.,TGTGCCAGCAGTCCCTGGACAGGGATACCTTTCTTT,CASSPWTGIPFF
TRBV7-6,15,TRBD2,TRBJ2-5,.,TGTGCCAGCAGCTCGACTAGCGGGAGTACGAAGACCCAGTACTTC,CASSSTSGSTKTQYF
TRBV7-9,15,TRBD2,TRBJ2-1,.,TGTGCCAGCAGCTCGACTAGCGGGAGGGTAAATGAGCAGTTCTTC,CASSSTSGRVNEQFF
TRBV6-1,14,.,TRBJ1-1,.,TGTGCCAGCAGTGACGGGTACATGAACACTGAAGCTTTCTTT,CASSDGYMNTEAFF
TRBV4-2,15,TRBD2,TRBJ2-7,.,TGTGCCAGCAGCCCAGGACTAGATGGCCCCTACGAGCAGTACTTC,CASSPGLDGPYEQYF
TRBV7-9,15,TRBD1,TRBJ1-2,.,TGTGCCAGCAGCTTAGAACCAGGGGGTAGGGATGGCTACACCTTC,CASSLEPGGRDGYTF